This T cell receptor (beta chain) was retrieved from a study of T cells in Graves' hyperthyroidism and ophthalmopathy. Overall study context: Upon initial diagnosis and before any treatment, peripheral blood was collected.

Study conclusions and caveats: Model output signaled ophthalmopathy a median around 6.9 months ahead of onset.

As concerns this clonotype: As yet, its antigen is unknown.

Patients affected by ophthalmopathy presented a Clinical Activity Score of at least 3, a NOSPECS grade of at least 4, and disease duration below 3 months. The diagnostic basis comprised clinical symptoms, serum thyroxine and TRAb, thyroid ultrasound and orbital computed tomography. Trimming removed 5 bases at V and 4 bases at J, with 11 bases between. This CDR3 has 13 amino acids. Germline V gene data show CDR1 as MNHEY and CDR2 as SMNVEV (reference sequence). Amplification targeted TCR beta CDR3 regions from RNA transcripts. The study used the HTBI primer set for a first-round RT-PCR of the TCR CDR3. TCRdb re-called the multiplex PCR reads through MiXCR, storing one row per CDR3 protein. This sample carries hundreds of thousands of distinct CDR3 sequences, just under 20% of them seen once, and the ten largest clones take about half.

This TCR derives from a man aged 35-49 years with Graves' ophthalmopathy. The chain couples TRBV27 to TRBJ1-2; no clear D gene. The sequenced sample consisted of blood. The CDR3 here is CASSLSGSYGYTF. CDR3 DNA: TGTGCCAGCAGTCTCTCGGGGAGCTATGGCTACACCTTC.